These 11 T cell receptor beta chains were all obtained from the same sample, sequenced in a study of T-cell reconstitution after alpha-beta-depleted transplantation in children. This sample's TCRbeta library carried unique molecular identifier barcodes. TCRdb ran MiXCR on the PCR reads and lists one entry per CDR3 protein. The sample includes 200,000 or so distinct CDR3 sequences, approximately 6% of them seen just once. This material consisted of PBMCs, taken before TCRalphabeta/CD19-depleted stem cell transplant. Receptors originate from a girl under three years old with combined immunodeficiency, due to receive a stem cell transplant.

CDR3 DNA: TGTGCCAGCAGGCCCATCGGGACTCAAACCTACGAGCAGTACTTC. Translation gives CASRPIGTQTYEQYF. This chain connects TRBV6-2 or TRBV6-3 to TRBJ2-7; D may be TRBD2 (6 bases). Deletions cut 6 bases from V and 2 bases from J, with 17 bases between. The CDR3 totals 15 residues. Germline assignment: CDR1 MNHEY and CDR2 SVGEGT.

The sample holds many counts of this clonotype. V usage is TRBV25-1 and J usage is TRBJ2-3; TRBD1 is a possible D gene (6 bases). V shed 4 bases and J shed 1 base, with 12 bases lying between them. Germline-derived CDR1 and CDR2 are MGHDK and SYGVNS. The CDR3 covers 15 residues. CDR3: CASSVRDKGTDTQYF. Written as DNA, the CDR3 is TGTGCCAGCAGTGTCCGGGACAAGGGCACAGATACGCAGTATTTT.

This clonotype was found a few times. This chain joins TRBV29-1 and TRBJ1-2, with D maybe TRBD1 (6 bases). The CDR3 totals 11 residues. The germline gives CDR1 SQVTM, CDR2 ANQGSEA. Between the trimmed V and J ends, which lost 5 bases and 7 bases, there was a span of 11 bases. This CDR3 reads CSVRGARGYTF. The CDR3 DNA reads as TGCAGCGTTCGGGGGGCACGTGGCTACACCTTC.

This clonotype has ten or more counts. The chain uses TRBV11-2 and TRBJ2-7; TRBD2 aligns across 11 bases. CDR1 and CDR2 (germline): SGHAT, FQNNGV. CDR3 length: 19 amino acids. V lost 5 bases and J lost 0; bases outside the gene matches: 15. The CDR3 region has the DNA TGTGCCAGCAGCCCCCCCCTAGCGGGGGGCCATACAAGCTCCTACGAGCAGTACTTC. Translated, it gives CASSPPLAGGHTSSYEQYF.

The table lists this clonotype with many counts. The chain carries TRBV5-5 and TRBJ2-4; no reliable D call. Germline lookup yields CDR1 SGHKS and CDR2 YYEKEE (reference sequence). Trimming removed 0 bases at V and 0 bases at J, with 4 bases between. The CDR3 is 14 amino acids. The CDR3 coding sequence is TGTGCCAGCAGCTTGGCGGTAGCCAAAAACATTCAGTACTTC. The encoded protein is CASSLAVAKNIQYF.

The table lists this clonotype with many counts. This sequence joins TRBV29-1 and TRBJ1-1; D is undetermined. The CDR3 has 12 amino acids. Trimming left V 1 base short and J 11 bases short, with 14 bases between. Germline V CDR1 and CDR2: SQVTM, ANQGSEA. CDR3 sequence (DNA): TGCAGCGTTGAAGGCCTGTCCCCGACTGCTTTCTTT. Encoded protein: CSVEGLSPTAFF. Full variable domain (remainder filled in from reference TRBV29-1 and TRBJ1-1): SAVISQKPSRDICQRGTSLTIQCQVDSQVTMMFWYRQQPGQSLTLIATANQGSEATYESGFVIDKFPISRPNLTFSTLTVSNMSPEDSSIYLCSVEGLSPTAFFGQGTRLTVV.

This clonotype has ten or more counts. The chain uses TRBV29-1 and TRBJ2-3, with D uncertain. The CDR3 loop spans 12 amino acids. V was clipped by 3 bases and J by 6 bases, with 10 bases between them. Germline V gives CDR1 SQVTM, CDR2 ANQGSEA. CDR3 DNA sequence: TGCAGCGTTGAGGCCGAGCTTGATACGCAGTATTTT. The encoded protein is CSVEAELDTQYF.

The chain combines TRBV14 with TRBJ2-5, with TRBD2 matching 12 bases. Germline V gene lookup returns CDR1 SGHDN and CDR2 FVKESK. The junction had 8 bases not matched to a gene; V was cut back by 4 bases and J by 2 bases. CDR3 size: 17 residues. CDR3 loop: CASSPLLAGGIQETQYF. The CDR3 coding sequence is TGTGCCAGCAGCCCCCTACTAGCGGGGGGAATACAAGAGACCCAGTACTTC. Together with reference TRBV14 and TRBJ2-5, the CDR3 gives the full variable domain: EAGVTQFPSHSVIEKGQTVTLRCDPISGHDNLYWYRRVMGKEIKFLLHFVKESKQDESGMPNNRFLAERTGGTYSTLKVQPAELEDSGVYFCASSPLLAGGIQETQYFGPGTRLLVL.

This clonotype was seen ten or more times. This chain links TRBV19 with TRBJ2-5; 8 bases match TRBD2. Per germline, CDR1 LNHDA and CDR2 SQIVND (reference sequence). V dropped 1 base and J dropped 4; count of bases not matched to a gene: 5. The CDR3 loop spans 15 amino acids. CDR3 residues: CASSIVSGIGETQYF. CDR3 DNA: TGTGCCAGTAGTATAGTTAGCGGGATAGGAGAGACCCAGTACTTC.

This clonotype was observed at least ten times. The chain links TRBV5-1 to TRBJ1-2, with D uncertain. Germline V lookup: CDR1 SGHRS, CDR2 YFSETQ. The CDR3 sequence is 13 residues long. V dropped 2 bases and J dropped 3 bases, with 8 bases sitting between them. Written as DNA, the CDR3 is TGCGCCAGCAGCTTTGACACCTACTATGGCTACACCTTC. Translating gives CASSFDTYYGYTF.

This clonotype was observed many times. The J gene is TRBJ1-4, the V gene TRBV4-3; no definite D call. Trimming stripped 0 bases from V and 5 bases from J, with 10 bases between. In germline, CDR1 is LGHNA, CDR2 YSLEER. The CDR3 contains 15 residues. Here the CDR3 reads CASSQEGSLNEKLFF. The CDR3 DNA reads as TGCGCCAGCAGCCAAGAAGGCAGCCTAAATGAAAAACTGTTTTTT.